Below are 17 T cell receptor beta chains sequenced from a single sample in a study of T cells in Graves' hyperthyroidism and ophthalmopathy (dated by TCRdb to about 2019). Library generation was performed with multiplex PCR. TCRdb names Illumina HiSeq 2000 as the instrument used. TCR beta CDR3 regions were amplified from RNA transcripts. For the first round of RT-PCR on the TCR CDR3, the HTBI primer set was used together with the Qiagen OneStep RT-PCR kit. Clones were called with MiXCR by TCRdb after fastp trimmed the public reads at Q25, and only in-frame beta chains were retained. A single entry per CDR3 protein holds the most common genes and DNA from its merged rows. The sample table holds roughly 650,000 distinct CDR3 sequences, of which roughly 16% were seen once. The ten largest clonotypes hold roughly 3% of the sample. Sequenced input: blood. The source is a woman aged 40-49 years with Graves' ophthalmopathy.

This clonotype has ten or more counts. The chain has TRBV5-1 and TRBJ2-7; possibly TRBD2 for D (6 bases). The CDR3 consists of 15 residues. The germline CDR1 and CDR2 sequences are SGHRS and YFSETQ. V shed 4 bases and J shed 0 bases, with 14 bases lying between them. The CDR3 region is CASSARGGDSYEQYF. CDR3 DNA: TGCGCCAGCAGCGCGCGGGGCGGGGACTCCTACGAGCAGTACTTC.

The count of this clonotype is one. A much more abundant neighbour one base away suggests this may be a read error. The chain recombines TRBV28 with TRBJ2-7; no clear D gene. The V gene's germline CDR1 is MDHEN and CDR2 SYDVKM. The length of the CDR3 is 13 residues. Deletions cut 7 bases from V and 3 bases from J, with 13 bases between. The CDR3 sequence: CASMSRIFYEQYF. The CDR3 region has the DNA TGTGCCAGCATGAGCCGGATATTCTACGAGCAGTACTTC.

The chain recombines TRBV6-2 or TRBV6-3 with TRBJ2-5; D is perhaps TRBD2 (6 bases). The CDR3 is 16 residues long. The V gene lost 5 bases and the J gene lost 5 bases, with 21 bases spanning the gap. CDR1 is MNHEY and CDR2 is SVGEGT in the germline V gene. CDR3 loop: CASSNQFGGTFETQYF. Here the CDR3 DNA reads TGTGCCAGCAGTAACCAATTCGGGGGTACTTTTGAGACCCAGTACTTC.

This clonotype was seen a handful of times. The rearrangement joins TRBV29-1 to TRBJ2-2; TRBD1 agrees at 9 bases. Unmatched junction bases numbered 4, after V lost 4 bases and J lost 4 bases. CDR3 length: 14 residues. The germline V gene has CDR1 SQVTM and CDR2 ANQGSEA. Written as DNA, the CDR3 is TGCAGCGTTGCGGGACAGGGAGGCACCGGGGAGCTGTTTTTT. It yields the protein CSVAGQGGTGELFF.

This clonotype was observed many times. CDR3 nucleotide sequence: TGTGCCAGCAGCTCCACCCTCGCGGCGCGGGGGGGCTTCGATACGCAGTATTTT. Its protein is CASSSTLAARGGFDTQYF. The chain links TRBV11-2 to TRBJ2-3; 9 bases line up with TRBD2. Germline-derived CDR1 and CDR2 are SGHAT and FQNNGV. V was pared by 4 bases and J by 6 bases, with 17 bases of the junction left unmatched. The CDR3 has 18 residues.

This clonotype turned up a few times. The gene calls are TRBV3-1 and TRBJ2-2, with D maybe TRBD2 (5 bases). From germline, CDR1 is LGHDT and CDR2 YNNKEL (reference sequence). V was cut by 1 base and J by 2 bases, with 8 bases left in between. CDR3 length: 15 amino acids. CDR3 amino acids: CASSQGLPNTGELFF. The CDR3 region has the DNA TGTGCCAGCAGCCAAGGACTACCTAACACCGGGGAGCTGTTTTTT.

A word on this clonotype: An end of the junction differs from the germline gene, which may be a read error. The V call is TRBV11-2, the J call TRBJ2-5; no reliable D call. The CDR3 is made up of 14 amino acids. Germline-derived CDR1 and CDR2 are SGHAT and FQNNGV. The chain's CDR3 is CASSYGRRQETRYF. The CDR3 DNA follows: TGTGCCAGCAGCTACGGTAGAAGACAAGAGACCCGGTACTTC.

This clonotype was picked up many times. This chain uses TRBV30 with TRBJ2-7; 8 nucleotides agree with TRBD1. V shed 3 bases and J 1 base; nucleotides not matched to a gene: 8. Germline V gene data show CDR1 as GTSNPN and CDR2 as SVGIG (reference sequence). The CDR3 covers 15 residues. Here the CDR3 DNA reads TGTGCCTGGAGACCTCGGACAGGGCCTTCCTACGAGCAGTACTTC. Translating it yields CAWRPRTGPSYEQYF.

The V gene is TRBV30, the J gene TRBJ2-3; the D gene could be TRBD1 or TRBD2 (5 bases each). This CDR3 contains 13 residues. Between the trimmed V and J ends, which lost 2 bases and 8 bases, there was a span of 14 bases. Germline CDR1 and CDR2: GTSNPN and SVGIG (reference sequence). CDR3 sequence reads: CAWSWGTTGTQYF. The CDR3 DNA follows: TGTGCCTGGAGTTGGGGGACGACTGGTACGCAGTATTTT. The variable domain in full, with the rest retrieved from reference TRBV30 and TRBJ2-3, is SQTIHQWPATLVQPVGSPLSLECTVEGTSNPNLYWYRQAAGRGLQLLFYSVGIGQISSEVPQNLSASRPQDRQFILSSKKLLLSDSGFYLCAWSWGTTGTQYFGPGTRLTVL.

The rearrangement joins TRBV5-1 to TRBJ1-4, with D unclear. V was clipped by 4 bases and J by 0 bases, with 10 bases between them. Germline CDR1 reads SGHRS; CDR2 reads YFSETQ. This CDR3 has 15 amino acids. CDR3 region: CASSAHTTTNEKLFF. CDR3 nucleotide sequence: TGCGCCAGCAGCGCACACACAACAACTAATGAAAAACTGTTTTTT.

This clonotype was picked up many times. CDR3: CASSPVAQSTYEQYF. For the CDR3, the DNA is TGTGCCAGCAGCCCAGTGGCTCAATCAACCTACGAGCAGTACTTC. V is TRBV7-2 and J is TRBJ2-7, with D unclear. V lost 5 bases and J 2 bases, leaving 16 bases between the germline ends. This CDR3 is built from 15 residues. CDR1 and CDR2 (germline): SGHTA, FQGNSA.

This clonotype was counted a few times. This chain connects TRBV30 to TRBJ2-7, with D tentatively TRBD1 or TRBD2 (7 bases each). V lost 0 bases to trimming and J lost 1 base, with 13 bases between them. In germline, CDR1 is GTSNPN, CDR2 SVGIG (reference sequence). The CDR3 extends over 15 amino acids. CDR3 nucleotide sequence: TGTGCCTGGAGTGTAAACCAGGGGGGGTCCTACGAGCAGTACTTC. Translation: CAWSVNQGGSYEQYF.

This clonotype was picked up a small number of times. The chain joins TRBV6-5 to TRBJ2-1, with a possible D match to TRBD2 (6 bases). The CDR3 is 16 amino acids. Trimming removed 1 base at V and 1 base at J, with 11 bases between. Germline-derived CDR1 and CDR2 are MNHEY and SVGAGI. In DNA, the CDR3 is TGTGCCAGCAGTTACTATGGTAGCGGTTCCTACAATGAGCAGTTCTTC. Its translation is CASSYYGSGSYNEQFF.

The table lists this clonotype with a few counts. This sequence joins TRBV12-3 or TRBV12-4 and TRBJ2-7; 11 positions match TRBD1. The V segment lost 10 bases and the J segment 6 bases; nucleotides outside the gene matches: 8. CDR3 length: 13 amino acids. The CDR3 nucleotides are TGTGCCACCTCTCGGACAGGGGGCTCCGAGCAGTACTTC. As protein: CATSRTGGSEQYF.

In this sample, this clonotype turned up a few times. The CDR3 region has the DNA TGCGCCAGCAGCTTGGAGGGGGCCGGGAACACTGAAGCTTTCTTT. This codes for CASSLEGAGNTEAFF. V gene TRBV5-1 combines with J gene TRBJ1-1; 7 positions match TRBD1. The CDR3 is 15 residues long. V lost 0 bases to trimming and J lost 1 base; unmatched junction nucleotides: 3. Per the germline V gene, CDR1 is SGHRS and CDR2 is YFSETQ.

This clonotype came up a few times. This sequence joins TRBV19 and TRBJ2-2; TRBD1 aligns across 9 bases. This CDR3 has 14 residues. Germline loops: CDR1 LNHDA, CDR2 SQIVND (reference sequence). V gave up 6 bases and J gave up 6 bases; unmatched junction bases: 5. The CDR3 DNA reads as TGTGCCAGTAGCGGGACAGGGCGAGCCGGGGAGCTGTTTTTT. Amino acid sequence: CASSGTGRAGELFF.

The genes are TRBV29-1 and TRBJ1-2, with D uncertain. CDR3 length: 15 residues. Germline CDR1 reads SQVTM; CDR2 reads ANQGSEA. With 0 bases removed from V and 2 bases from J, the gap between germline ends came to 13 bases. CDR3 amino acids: CSVEDPRGYNYGYTF. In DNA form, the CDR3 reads TGCAGCGTTGAAGACCCCCGGGGTTACAACTATGGCTACACCTTC.